This T cell receptor beta chain comes out of a study of cytomegalovirus exposure and HLA in healthy donors. The V end was cut by 6 bases, the J end by 3 bases, with 16 bases between. The germline gives CDR1 SNHLY, CDR2 FYNNEI. The CDR3 runs 15 residues. Primers for the PCR totalled 60 Vbeta and 13 Jbeta. This table comes from immunoSEQ multiplex PCR, and its TCRdb copy is limited to in-frame clones, with some not included. The sample shows 150,000 to 200,000 clones, around 83% of them seen only once. A remark on this clone: Its specificity is not known.

Study-wide results and limits: Some TCR beta chains (about 170 of them) were listed as cytomegalovirus-associated.

This chain uses TRBV2 with TRBJ2-3; possible D gene TRBD1, 5 bases. This clonotype originated in a woman aged 40 to 55 in good health and CMV-seronegative. The sequencing sample was made of PBMCs. DNA for the CDR3: TGTGCCAGCAGCCAGGGCGGTTGGGGAACAGATACGCAGTATTTT. Residues: CASSQGGWGTDTQYF.